Listed here are 28 T cell receptor beta chains from one sample, sequenced in a study of blood T cell repertoires in COVID-19 (dated by TCRdb to 2020 to 2021). To prepare the library, the immunoSEQ multiplex PCR assay was applied. TCRdb carries this immuneACCESS record with in-frame sequences only. Its versions omit some clonotypes, under half of them owing to an unresolved V gene in the studies checked, with the rest unexplained. The sample has approximately 130,000 clones on record, 80% to 90% of them singletons. The ten largest account for around 13% of the sample. The sequenced material came from peripheral blood. The source of these receptors is a human donor in a cohort sampled during active COVID-19.

CDR3 DNA sequence: TGTGCCAGCAGCTCGGCGGGGGGACTAGTCGCTGAGCAGTTCTTC. It encodes CASSSAGGLVAEQFF. The gene calls are TRBV5-4 and TRBJ2-1; 8 bases line up with TRBD2. The CDR3 extends over 15 amino acids. J lost 9 bases, V lost 3 bases, and 11 bases had no gene match. Germline V gene lookup returns CDR1 SGHNT and CDR2 YYREEE (reference sequence).

V usage is TRBV7-8 and J usage is TRBJ1-4; weak D call: TRBD1 (5 bases). The length of the CDR3 is 17 residues. The V end lost 1 base, the J end lost 8 bases, and 20 bases lay between the germline ends. CDR1 SGHVS and CDR2 FQNEAQ come from the germline V gene. The CDR3 region has the DNA TGTGCCAGCAGCTTAGTCGCGTTTGGGGGGGGTTTCGAAAAACTGTTTTTT. Its protein product is CASSLVAFGGGFEKLFF.

The V gene is TRBV5-8, the J gene TRBJ1-3; D unclear. The CDR3 is made up of 16 amino acids. Trimming removed 4 bases from V and 4 bases from J, with 18 bases in between. Germline lookup yields CDR1 SGHTS and CDR2 YDEGEE. CDR3 nucleotide sequence: TGTGCCAGCAGCCCCCGGGCCTCCCCGGGGGGAAACACCATATATTTT. Translated: CASSPRASPGGNTIYF.

A single count supports this clone. In DNA, the CDR3 is TGTGCCAGCAGCCTCACAGGGTATGGCTACACCTTC. It encodes CASSLTGYGYTF. The rearrangement links TRBV25-1 to TRBJ1-2, with D maybe TRBD1 (6 bases). Germline CDR1 and CDR2: MGHDK and SYGVNS. Trimming shortened V by 6 bases and J by 5 bases, and 10 bases separated the two germline ends. CDR3 length equals 12 residues.

J is TRBJ2-7 and V is TRBV19; a weak D match, TRBD2 (5 bases). The V gene's germline CDR1 is LNHDA and CDR2 SQIVND (reference sequence). CDR3 length: 14 residues. The V end lost 5 bases, the J end lost 3 bases, and 14 bases lay between the germline ends. The CDR3 is CASSVGMQLYEQYF. CDR3 DNA sequence: TGTGCCAGTAGTGTCGGGATGCAACTCTACGAGCAGTACTTC.

The chain uses TRBV4-2 and TRBJ1-6; D may be TRBD1 (5 bases). Germline V gene lookup returns CDR1 LGHNA and CDR2 YNFKEQ. Trimming cost V 4 bases and J 3 bases, with 13 bases left between them. This CDR3 comprises 16 residues. CDR3 sequence reads: CASSPVGGVYNSPLHF. In nucleotides, the CDR3 is TGTGCCAGCAGCCCCGTGGGGGGAGTCTATAATTCACCCCTCCACTTT.

There are a few counts of this clone. The genes are TRBV5-6 and TRBJ1-4; a possible D gene is TRBD1 (5 bases). V was pared by 0 bases and J by 7 bases, with 13 bases between. CDR1 is SGHDT, CDR2 YYEEEE, per germline. CDR3 length equals 15 residues. CDR3 protein: CASSLVRGYGEKLFF. The CDR3 DNA sequence: TGTGCCAGCAGCTTGGTCCGGGGGTATGGTGAAAAACTGTTTTTT.

This chain joins TRBV6-5 and TRBJ1-3, with 7 bases aligning to TRBD1. V shed 6 bases, J shed 3 bases, and the junction held 2 bases outside the gene matches. CDR1 MNHEY and CDR2 SVGAGI come from the germline V gene. The CDR3 is 13 amino acids. The CDR3 bases are TGTGCCAGCAGCCGGGACAGTGGAAACACCATATATTTT. Amino acids: CASSRDSGNTIYF.

This clone was seen more than once but under ten times. V gene TRBV5-8 combines with J gene TRBJ2-1; 7 bases align to TRBD1. Germline V gene lookup returns CDR1 SGHTS and CDR2 YDEGEE. J lost 6 bases, V lost 3 bases, and 12 bases had no gene match. The CDR3 covers 16 residues. CDR3 loop: CASSYRVGTELNEQFF. The CDR3 DNA is TGTGCCAGCAGCTATAGGGTGGGGACAGAGCTCAATGAGCAGTTCTTC.

The chain couples TRBV6-2 or TRBV6-3 to TRBJ2-1, with D possibly matching TRBD2 (6 bases). Trimming pared 6 bases from V and 9 bases from J, leaving 15 bases between. Germline CDR1 reads MNHEY; CDR2 reads SVGEGT. The CDR3 consists of 13 residues. CDR3 sequence: CASSRGTLGEQFF. The CDR3 nucleotides read TGTGCCAGCAGCCGAGGGACTCTTGGTGAGCAGTTCTTC.

The chain couples TRBV7-9 to TRBJ2-1, with D tentatively TRBD2 (6 bases). The V and J ends lost 5 bases and 13 bases respectively, with 18 bases between them. The V gene's germline CDR1 is SEHNR and CDR2 FQNEAQ (reference sequence). This CDR3 comprises 13 residues. The CDR3 spells CASSQPAGMDQFF. The CDR3 DNA is TGTGCCAGCAGCCAGCCCGCGGGGATGGATCAGTTCTTC.

The chain is built from TRBV29-1 and TRBJ2-7, with D unclear. This CDR3 spans 11 amino acids. In germline, CDR1 is SQVTM, CDR2 ANQGSEA. With 5 bases removed from V and 1 base from J, the gap between germline ends came to 6 bases. CDR3 in DNA: TGCAGCGTTCGGTCGTCCTACGAGCAGTACTTC. Its protein product is CSVRSSYEQYF.

Comments on this clone: The sample has other DNA sequences that encode this CDR3 too. The rearrangement links TRBV7-9 to TRBJ2-7, with D possibly matching TRBD1 (5 bases). The ends were cut back, 5 bases at V and 3 bases at J, with 8 bases in the middle. The CDR3 contains 12 residues. The germline gives CDR1 SEHNR, CDR2 FQNEAQ (reference sequence). For the CDR3, the DNA is TGTGCCAGCAGCCTACAGGACTACGAGCAGTACTTC. Its translation: CASSLQDYEQYF. Full variable domain (missing parts from reference TRBV7-9 and TRBJ2-7): DTGVSQNPRHKITKRGQNVTFRCDPISEHNRLYWYRQTLGQGPEFLTYFQNEAQLEKSRLLSDRFSAERPKGSFSTLEIQRTEQGDSAMYLCASSLQDYEQYFGPGTRLTVT.

This chain links TRBV10-3 with TRBJ2-3; a weak D match, TRBD2 (6 bases). CDR1 and CDR2 from the germline V gene are ENHRY and SYGVKD. Trimming left V 10 bases short and J 0 bases short, with 14 bases between. CDR3 length equals 14 residues. DNA of the CDR3: TGTGCCACAAATCGGGACTCCAGCACAGATACGCAGTATTTT. Translation: CATNRDSSTDTQYF.

Turning to this clone: A read error may account for a junction end that differs from germline. The chain recombines TRBV6-5 with TRBJ2-3; 8 positions agree with TRBD2. The CDR3 has 14 amino acids. Germline CDR1 MNHEY, CDR2 SVGAGI. The CDR3 loop reads CATSFGGGTDTQYF. DNA of the CDR3: TGTGCCACCAGTTTTGGCGGGGGGACAGATACGCAGTATTTT.

The V call is TRBV11-2, the J call TRBJ2-1; 11 bases match TRBD2. Germline V gene data show CDR1 as SGHAT and CDR2 as FQNNGV. J was trimmed by 6 bases and V by 7 bases; bases with no gene match: 8. The CDR3 length is 15 residues. The CDR3 is CASMIAGGLRNEQFF. The CDR3, as DNA: TGTGCCAGCATGATAGCGGGGGGGCTTCGCAATGAGCAGTTCTTC.

This clone came up once. The genes are TRBV6-5 and TRBJ2-5; 13 positions agree with TRBD2. V dropped 6 bases and J dropped 2; count of bases not matched to a gene: 3. Germline assignment: CDR1 MNHEY and CDR2 SVGAGI. The CDR3 is made up of 15 amino acids. As DNA, the CDR3 is TGTGCCAGCAGGACTAGCGGGGGGTTGCAAGAGACCCAGTACTTC. It yields the protein CASRTSGGLQETQYF.

There are a few counts of this clone. The rearrangement links TRBV18 to TRBJ1-3, with D possibly TRBD1 on 6 matching bases. The V end lost 4 bases, the J end lost 4 bases, and 8 bases lay between the germline ends. The germline gives CDR1 KGHSH, CDR2 LQKENI. This CDR3 is 13 amino acids long. The chain's CDR3 is CASSRDRGNTIYF. CDR3 nucleotide sequence: TGTGCCAGCTCACGTGACAGGGGAAACACCATATATTTT. Based on the CDR3 plus reference TRBV18 and TRBJ1-3, the full variable domain is NAGVMQNPRHLVRRRGQEARLRCSPMKGHSHVYWYRQLPEEGLKFMVYLQKENIIDESGMPKERFSAEFPKEGPSILRIQQVVRGDSAAYFCASSRDRGNTIYFGEGSWLTVV.

This chain joins TRBV7-2 and TRBJ1-2; tentative D call: TRBD1 (6 bases). Germline V gives CDR1 SGHTA, CDR2 FQGNSA. CDR3 length: 15 amino acids. V was pared by 5 bases and J by 7 bases, with 20 bases between. The CDR3 sequence: CASSPNPGGRGGYTF. CDR3 DNA sequence: TGTGCCAGCAGCCCCAACCCTGGGGGCAGAGGTGGCTACACCTTC.

The J gene is TRBJ2-1, the V gene TRBV19, with TRBD2 matching 9 bases. Germline V gives CDR1 LNHDA, CDR2 SQIVND (reference sequence). The CDR3 totals 15 residues. Trimming cost V 3 bases and J 3 bases; bases outside gene matches: 3. The CDR3 spells CASSIISGSYNEQFF. CDR3 bases: TGTGCCAGTAGTATCATTAGCGGGAGCTACAATGAGCAGTTCTTC.

The V and J genes are TRBV18 and TRBJ1-2; D possibly corresponds to TRBD1 (5 bases). CDR3 size: 16 residues. Deletions cut 3 bases from V and 0 bases from J, with 14 bases between. Germline assignment: CDR1 KGHSH and CDR2 LQKENI. This chain's CDR3 is CASSPSPGGANYGYTF. CDR3 DNA sequence: TGTGCCAGCTCACCTTCTCCGGGGGGAGCTAACTATGGCTACACCTTC. Full variable domain (outside the CDR3, taken from reference TRBV18 and TRBJ1-2): NAGVMQNPRHLVRRRGQEARLRCSPMKGHSHVYWYRQLPEEGLKFMVYLQKENIIDESGMPKERFSAEFPKEGPSILRIQQVVRGDSAAYFCASSPSPGGANYGYTFGSGTRLTVV.

The chain is built from TRBV6-4 and TRBJ1-1; the D is unclear. The CDR3 has 15 residues. Trimming took 6 bases from V and 0 from J, leaving 14 bases between them. Germline V gene sequence: CDR1 MRHNA, CDR2 SNTAGT. The DNA for the CDR3 is TGTGCCAGCAGGGTGGAGGGTTCCGTGAACACTGAAGCTTTCTTT. Encoded protein: CASRVEGSVNTEAFF.

This clone has only a few counts. The CDR3 coding sequence is TGTGCCACCAGCGGGGACCGACTAGCGAGCACAGATACGCAGTATTTT. This sequence encodes CATSGDRLASTDTQYF. The genes are TRBV15 and TRBJ2-3, with 8 nucleotides matching TRBD2. The CDR3 runs 16 residues. The germline V gene encodes CDR1 LNHNV and CDR2 YYDKDF (reference sequence). V was clipped by 5 bases and J by 0 bases; unmatched bases: 7.

V gene TRBV30 combines with J gene TRBJ2-7; D is perhaps TRBD2 (5 bases). The ends were cut back, 0 bases at V and 7 bases at J, with 10 bases in the middle. Germline CDR1 is GTSNPN and CDR2 is SVGIG (reference sequence). The CDR3 extends over 12 amino acids. This chain's CDR3 is CAWSVDRGEQYF. The CDR3 DNA reads TGTGCCTGGAGTGTAGACCGGGGAGAGCAGTACTTC.

The CDR3 protein is CASSQLAGIYNEQFF. CDR3 sequence (DNA): TGTGCCAGCAGTCAACTAGCGGGAATATACAATGAGCAGTTCTTC. The chain links TRBV2 to TRBJ2-1, with TRBD2 matching over 10 bases. Losses at the gene ends were 5 bases for V and 4 bases for J; bases not matched to a gene: 5. CDR1 is SNHLY, CDR2 FYNNEI, per germline. CDR3 size: 15 residues.

This chain uses TRBV30 with TRBJ2-6; 7 bases align to TRBD1. Germline-derived CDR1 and CDR2 are GTSNPN and SVGIG (reference sequence). This CDR3 is 14 amino acids long. V gave up 6 bases and J gave up 3 bases; unmatched junction bases: 5. In DNA form, the CDR3 reads TGTGCCTGTCCCGACAGGGATGGGGCCAACGTCCTGACTTTC. Its translation: CACPDRDGANVLTF.

The rearrangement links TRBV7-2 to TRBJ1-2; 7 bases line up with TRBD1. CDR1 and CDR2 from the germline V gene are SGHTA and FQGNSA. The CDR3 totals 14 residues. Germline trimming cut 1 base from V and 3 bases from J; bases unmatched to any gene: 2. The DNA of the CDR3 is TGTGCCAGCAGCTTAGAGGGACAGCACTATGGCTACACCTTC. Translated: CASSLEGQHYGYTF.

This clone was recorded once. This rearrangement joins TRBV9 to TRBJ2-2; tentatively, D is TRBD1 (6 bases). The CDR3 spans 13 residues. V lost 3 bases and J 5 bases, leaving 8 bases between the germline ends. The V gene's germline CDR1 is SGDLS and CDR2 YYNGEE. CDR3 bases: TGTGCCAGCAGCGGCGGACAGACCGGGGAGCTGTTTTTT. It encodes CASSGGQTGELFF.